Below, 17 T cell receptor beta chains from the same sample are listed, as sequenced in a study of regulatory T cells in long-lasting Graves disease. Researchers made TCR beta libraries by using iRepertoire HTBI primers and running Arm-PCR on CDR3 regions. TCRdb called the multiplex PCR reads again in MiXCR, with one record for every CDR3 protein. The table has 400,000 to 600,000 distinct CDR3 sequences, about 22% seen once. Time point meaning: persistent/refractory GD, antithyroid drugs over 5 years with positive TRAb. The TCR library used RNA extracted from PBMCs. The sample in question was peripheral blood mononuclear cells (PBMCs), obtained when the disease was refractory, from a patient treated with antithyroid drugs. The receptor set was obtained from a female donor with Graves disease.

CDR3 DNA sequence: TGCAGTGCTAGAGTGGGGGGGAAGAACACTGAAGCTTTCTTT. Residues: CSARVGGKNTEAFF. The genes are TRBV20-1 and TRBJ1-1; D perhaps matches TRBD1 (5 bases). This CDR3 comprises 14 residues. Germline values: CDR1 DFQATT, CDR2 SNEGSKA (reference sequence). V lost 1 base and J 1 base, leaving 10 bases between the germline ends.

This clonotype has ten or more counts. The chain recombines TRBV4-2 with TRBJ2-7; 9 nucleotides line up with TRBD2. This CDR3 spans 16 amino acids. Germline loops: CDR1 LGHNA, CDR2 YNFKEQ. V shed 0 bases, J shed 6 bases, and the junction held 9 bases outside the gene matches. CDR3 protein: CASSQEGLSGSGEQYF. The DNA of the CDR3 is TGTGCCAGCAGCCAAGAGGGGCTTAGCGGGAGTGGCGAGCAGTACTTC.

In its sample, this clonotype was seen a few times. The chain recombines TRBV6-1 with TRBJ1-3, with 9 bases identical to TRBD1. Looked up from germline, CDR1 is MNHNS and CDR2 is SASEGT. V trimming: 5 bases; J trimming: 1 base; junction bases outside the gene matches: 3. CDR3 length equals 15 residues. The CDR3 DNA reads TGTGCCAGCAGTCCCGACAGGGGGTCTGGAAACACCATATATTTT. Protein sequence: CASSPDRGSGNTIYF.

Remarks on this clonotype: Germline and junction disagree at one end, which may indicate a read error. This chain joins TRBV7-9 and TRBJ2-5; 11 nucleotides line up with TRBD2. CDR3 size: 16 residues. CDR1 and CDR2 from the germline V gene are SEHNR and FQNEAQ (reference sequence). Here the CDR3 reads CASSAGLAAFQEAQYF. The CDR3 coding sequence is TGTGCCAGCAGCGCGGGACTAGCGGCCTTCCAAGAGGCCCAGTACTTC. The whole variable domain, remainder taken from reference TRBV7-9 and TRBJ2-5, is DTGVSQNPRHKITKRGQNVTFRCDPISEHNRLYWYRQTLGQGPEFLTYFQNEAQLEKSRLLSDRFSAERPKGSFSTLEIQRTEQGDSAMYLCASSAGLAAFQEAQYFGPGTRLLVL.

V gene TRBV20-1 combines with J gene TRBJ1-4; D may be TRBD1 (5 bases). V gave up 1 base and J gave up 8 bases, with 14 bases separating them. This CDR3 has 14 residues. CDR1 and CDR2 from the germline V gene are DFQATT and SNEGSKA (reference sequence). The CDR3 DNA reads as TGCAGTGCTAGAGCAAAGGGGCTCGAGGAAAAACTGTTTTTT. It yields the protein CSARAKGLEEKLFF.

The chain carries TRBV10-3 and TRBJ2-3, with 11 bases identical to TRBD2. With 4 bases clipped from V and 0 bases from J, the junction kept 6 bases outside the gene matches. The CDR3 is made up of 17 amino acids. Germline lookup yields CDR1 ENHRY and CDR2 SYGVKD. The CDR3 here is CAISASGRPPSTDTQYF. For the CDR3, the DNA is TGTGCCATCAGTGCTAGCGGGAGGCCCCCTAGCACAGATACGCAGTATTTT.

This clonotype was seen more than once but under ten times. The rearrangement links TRBV3-1 to TRBJ1-2; possibly TRBD1 for D (6 bases). There are 13 residues in the CDR3. V was shortened by 1 base and J by 10 bases, with 13 bases between the two germline ends. Germline assignment: CDR1 LGHDT and CDR2 YNNKEL (reference sequence). In nucleotides, the CDR3 is TGTGCCAGCAGCCAAGGAGGGGGGAACGTCTACACCTTC. Amino acid sequence: CASSQGGGNVYTF.

Many counts were recorded for this clonotype. The gene calls are TRBV7-6 and TRBJ2-6; 7 nucleotides align to TRBD1. The ends lost 6 bases at V and 0 bases at J; junction bases unmatched: 5. The germline CDR1 and CDR2 sequences are SGHVS and FNYEAQ. This CDR3 contains 16 residues. The chain's CDR3 is CASSGTVHSGANVLTF. CDR3 nucleotides: TGTGCCAGCAGTGGGACAGTTCACTCTGGGGCCAACGTCCTGACTTTC.

The J gene is TRBJ1-6, the V gene TRBV19; D perhaps matches TRBD1 (6 bases). This CDR3 contains 16 residues. V was shortened by 4 bases and J by 10 bases, with 20 bases between the two germline ends. Germline V gives CDR1 LNHDA, CDR2 SQIVND (reference sequence). CDR3 nucleotides: TGTGCCAGTAGTAAAGAGGGGGACTCCTTTCGGTCACCCCTCCACTTT. Translated, it gives CASSKEGDSFRSPLHF.

The V and J genes are TRBV4-1 and TRBJ2-7, with 7 bases lining up with TRBD1. Germline V gene data show CDR1 as MGHRA and CDR2 as YSYEKL. Unmatched junction bases numbered 7, after V lost 1 base and J lost 4 bases. There are 15 residues in the CDR3. The CDR3 sequence is CASSQVQGVRYEQYF. For the CDR3, the DNA is TGCGCCAGCAGCCAAGTCCAGGGGGTTAGGTACGAGCAGTACTTC.

This clonotype was detected ten times or more. This chain links TRBV28 with TRBJ1-5; tentative D call: TRBD1 (5 bases). From germline, CDR1 is MDHEN and CDR2 SYDVKM. Trimming cost V 8 bases and J 3 bases, with 17 bases left between them. CDR3 length: 15 residues. The CDR3 region has the DNA TGTGCCAGCTCCAAAGTGCCAGGGTTCAATCAGCCCCAGCATTTT. Translated: CASSKVPGFNQPQHF.

The chain joins TRBV7-9 to TRBJ2-7; D is possibly TRBD2 (6 bases). From germline, CDR1 is SEHNR and CDR2 FQNEAQ (reference sequence). CDR3 length: 15 residues. V lost 6 bases and J 5 bases, leaving 20 bases between the germline ends. The CDR3, as DNA: TGTGCCAGCAGGCTGTCTACTAGCAGAGATAACGAGCAGTACTTC. Its translation is CASRLSTSRDNEQYF. The full variable domain, completed using reference TRBV7-9 and TRBJ2-7, is DTGVSQNPRHKITKRGQNVTFRCDPISEHNRLYWYRQTLGQGPEFLTYFQNEAQLEKSRLLSDRFSAERPKGSFSTLEIQRTEQGDSAMYLCASRLSTSRDNEQYFGPGTRLTVT.

Comment on this clonotype: A read error may explain this, as a much larger clone is one base away. This likely comes from a read error, as the CDR3 has no conserved phenylalanine or tryptophan at its end. As DNA, the CDR3 is TGTGCCATCAGTGAGTCGGGAGGACCTTACGAAGCTTTCTCT. This encodes CAISESGGPYEAFS. This chain uses TRBV10-3 with TRBJ1-1; D gene ambiguous. Germline assignment: CDR1 ENHRY and CDR2 SYGVKD. Trimming removed 0 bases from V and 8 bases from J, with 13 bases in between. This CDR3 has 14 residues.

This clonotype appeared many times. The chain joins TRBV28 to TRBJ2-7, with TRBD2 as a possible D gene (5 bases). Trimming pared 6 bases from V and 3 bases from J, leaving 15 bases between. This CDR3 spans 14 amino acids. Germline CDR1 and CDR2: MDHEN and SYDVKM. The CDR3 region has the DNA TGTGCCAGCAGCTCTCTTGGACGGGACTACGAGCAGTACTTC. Its translation is CASSSLGRDYEQYF.

This clonotype has only a few counts. J is TRBJ2-7 and V is TRBV10-3; a possible D gene is TRBD2 (5 bases). Trimming took 4 bases from V and 2 from J, leaving 6 bases between them. Germline CDR1 and CDR2: ENHRY and SYGVKD. This CDR3 is built from 12 residues. In DNA form, the CDR3 reads TGTGCCATCAGTGTGGGAGCCTACGAGCAGTACTTC. Protein: CAISVGAYEQYF.

This clonotype was observed a handful of times. The chain recombines TRBV20-1 with TRBJ2-5; 12 bases map to TRBD1. The CDR3 spans 22 residues. Germline V gene sequence: CDR1 DFQATT, CDR2 SNEGSKA (reference sequence). Trimming took 4 bases from V and 4 from J; bases not matched to a gene: 28. In nucleotides, the CDR3 is TGCAGTGCTAACCGCCCTAGGTACCGGGACAGGGGGCTAGCGGGGGACATAGAGACCCAGTACTTC. Translation: CSANRPRYRDRGLAGDIETQYF.

This clonotype was observed a handful of times. J is TRBJ2-1 and V is TRBV11-2; D could derive from TRBD1 or TRBD2 (6 bases each). The CDR3 sequence is 16 residues long. V lost 5 bases and J 7 bases, leaving 21 bases between the germline ends. Germline V gives CDR1 SGHAT, CDR2 FQNNGV. The DNA for the CDR3 is TGTGCCAGCAGCCCAATCACCGGATGGGGGGCTAATGAGCAGTTCTTC. Protein sequence: CASSPITGWGANEQFF.